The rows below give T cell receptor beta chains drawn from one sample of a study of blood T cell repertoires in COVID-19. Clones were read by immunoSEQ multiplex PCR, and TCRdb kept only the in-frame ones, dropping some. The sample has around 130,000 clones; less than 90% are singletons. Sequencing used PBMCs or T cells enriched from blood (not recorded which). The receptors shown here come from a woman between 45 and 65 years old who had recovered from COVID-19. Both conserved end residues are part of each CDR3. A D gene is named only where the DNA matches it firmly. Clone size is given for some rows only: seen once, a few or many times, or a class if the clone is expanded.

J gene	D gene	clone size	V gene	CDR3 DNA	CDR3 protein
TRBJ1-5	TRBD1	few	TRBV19	TGTGCCAGTAGCCCGGACAGGGCCGGTAATCAGCCCCAGCATTTT	CASSPDRAGNQPQHF
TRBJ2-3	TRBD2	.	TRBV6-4	TGTGCCAGCAGTGATGCTAGCGGGCCGGATACGCAGTATTTT	CASSDASGPDTQYF
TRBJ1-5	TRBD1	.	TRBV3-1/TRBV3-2	TGTGCCAGCAGCCAAGCAGGGGGTGACCAGCCCCAGCATTTT	CASSQAGGDQPQHF
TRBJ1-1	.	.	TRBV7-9	TGTGCCAGCAGCTTAGGGGCACGGGGTAGCACTGAAGCTTTCTTT	CASSLGARGSTEAFF
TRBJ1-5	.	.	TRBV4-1	TGCGCCAGCAGCCAAGATGGGCTTTATAGCAATCAGCCCCAGCATTTT	CASSQDGLYSNQPQHF
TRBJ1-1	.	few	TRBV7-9	TGTGCCAGCAGCTTACTTGGGGGGGTTGAAGCTTTCTTT	CASSLLGGVEAFF
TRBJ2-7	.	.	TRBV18	TGTGCCAGCTCACTAACTCAGGGGCGTACCTACGAGCAGTACTTC	CASSLTQGRTYEQYF
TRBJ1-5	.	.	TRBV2	TGTGCCAGCACCCGAACCCCGGGTAGCAATCAGCCCCAGCATTTT	CASTRTPGSNQPQHF
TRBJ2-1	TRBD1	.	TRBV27	TGTGCCAGCAGTTTAGAGGGGGCAAGGAATGAGCAGTTCTTC	CASSLEGARNEQFF
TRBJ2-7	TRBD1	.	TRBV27	TGTGCCAGCAGTCCTAGACAGGGAAAGGCCTACGAGCAGTACTTC	CASSPRQGKAYEQYF
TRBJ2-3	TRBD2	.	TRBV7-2	TGTGCCAGCAGCTTAGATGGGGCTAGCGGGGGGGCCTTGGCAGATACGCAGTATTTT	CASSLDGASGGALADTQYF
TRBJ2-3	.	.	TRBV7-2	TGTGCCAGCAGCTTAGAAGACGGGACACTCAAGATCTCGACGCAGTATTTT	CASSLEDGTLKISTQYF
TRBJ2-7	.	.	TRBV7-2	TGTGCCAGCAGCTCAATGACAGGTTCGGCTTACGAGCAGTACTTC	CASSSMTGSAYEQYF
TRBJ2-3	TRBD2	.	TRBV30	TGTGCCTGGGACGGGGTTGCGGGGGGGCTTTCGGCAGATACGCAGTATTTT	CAWDGVAGGLSADTQYF
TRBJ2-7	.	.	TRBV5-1	TGCGCCAGCAGACCCAACCGGGACATGTCCTACGAGCAGTACTTC	CASRPNRDMSYEQYF
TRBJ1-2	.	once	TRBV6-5	TGTGCCAGCAGACCTGACAGGAGGAATGGCTACACCTTC	CASRPDRRNGYTF
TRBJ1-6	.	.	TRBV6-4	TGTGCCAGCAGGACATTTAATTCACCCCTCCACTTT	CASRTFNSPLHF
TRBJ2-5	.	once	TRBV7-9	TGTGCCAGCAGCGAGGACAGCCAAGAGACCCAGTACTTC	CASSEDSQETQYF
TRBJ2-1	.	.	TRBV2	TGTGCCAGCAGTCTCTATGAGCAGTTCTTC	CASSLYEQFF
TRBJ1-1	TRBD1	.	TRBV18	TGTGCCAGCTCACCACGTGGGACAGGGAACACTGAAGCTTTCTTT	CASSPRGTGNTEAFF
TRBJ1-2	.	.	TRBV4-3	TGCGCCAGCAGCCAAGATAGGTGGTTTCTCGGGGGCTACACCTTC	CASSQDRWFLGGYTF
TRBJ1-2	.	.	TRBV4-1	TGCGCCAGCCGGGGGGCCAGTCCTTATGGCTACACCTTC	CASRGASPYGYTF
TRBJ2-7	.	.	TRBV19	TGTGCCAGCCTCGGTGGGGGCGGGTCCGAGCAGTACTTC	CASLGGGGSEQYF
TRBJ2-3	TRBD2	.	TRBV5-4	TGTGCCAGCAGCCCTGGGGGTCTAGCGGCTTCTGATACGCAGTATTTT	CASSPGGLAASDTQYF
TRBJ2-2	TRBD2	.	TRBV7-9	TGTGCCAGCAGTAAGAGGGGACTAGCGGGGGCCGACACCGGGGAGCTGTTTTTT	CASSKRGLAGADTGELFF
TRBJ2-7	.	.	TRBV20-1	TGCAGTGCTAGCAGGGACTACGAGCAGTACTTC	CSASRDYEQYF
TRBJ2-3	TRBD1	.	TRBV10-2	TGCGCCAGCGCAAGAGGACAGGGAAGTGATACGCAGTATTTT	CASARGQGSDTQYF
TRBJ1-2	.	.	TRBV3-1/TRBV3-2	TGTGCCAGCAGCCAAGAGTCCCCCGAGGCTAACTATGGCTACACCTTC	CASSQESPEANYGYTF
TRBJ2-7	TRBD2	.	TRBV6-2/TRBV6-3	TGTGCCAGCAGTTACCGCCTAGCGGGAGCCTACGAGCAGTACTTC	CASSYRLAGAYEQYF
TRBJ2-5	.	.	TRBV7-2	TGTGCCAGCAGCTTAATGAGGACAGAACAAGAGACCCAGTACTTC	CASSLMRTEQETQYF
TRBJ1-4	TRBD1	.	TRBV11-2	TGTGCCAGCAGCTTGGAGGGGGCTGGTAATGAAAAACTGTTTTTT	CASSLEGAGNEKLFF
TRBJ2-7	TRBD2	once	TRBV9	TGTGCCAGCAGTGGCTTAGCGGGGGGTTTCGACGAGCAGTACTTC	CASSGLAGGFDEQYF
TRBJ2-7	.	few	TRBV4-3	TGCGCCAGCAGCCAAGATATCGAAATAGACTACGAGCAGTACTTC	CASSQDIEIDYEQYF
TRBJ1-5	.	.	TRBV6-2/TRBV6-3	TGTGCCAGCAGTTACTCTATTGGGAGGCAGGATCTGCCCCAGCATTTT	CASSYSIGRQDLPQHF
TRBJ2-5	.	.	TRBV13	TGTGCCAGCAGCTTAGTTGGTCTAGTTGGAAGCAAGGAGACCCAGTACTTC	CASSLVGLVGSKETQYF
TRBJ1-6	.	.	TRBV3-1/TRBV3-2	TGTGCCAGCACAGACCAAATGCGGAATTCACCCCTCCACTTT	CASTDQMRNSPLHF
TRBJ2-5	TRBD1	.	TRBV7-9	TGTGCCAGCAGCGGGGGACAGGGGGGAGAGACCCAGTACTTC	CASSGGQGGETQYF
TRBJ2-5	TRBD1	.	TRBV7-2	TGTGCCAGCAGCCCGACAGGGCTACAAGAGACCCAGTACTTC	CASSPTGLQETQYF
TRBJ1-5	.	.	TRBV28	TGTGCCAGCAGTTTACCGGGAGGGGCCACGGGGCCCCAGCATTTT	CASSLPGGATGPQHF
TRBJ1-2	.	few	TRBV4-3	TGCGCCAGCAGCCAAGATATCGGGAGCTATGGCTACACCTTC	CASSQDIGSYGYTF
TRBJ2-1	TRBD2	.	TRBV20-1	TGCAGTGCTAGTGTTCGCGGGGGTATATACAATGAGCAGTTCTTC	CSASVRGGIYNEQFF
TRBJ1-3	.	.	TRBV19	TGTGCCAGTACCGGCAGGAACTCTGGAAACACCATATATTTT	CASTGRNSGNTIYF
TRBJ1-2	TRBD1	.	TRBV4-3	TGCGCCAGCAGCCGCCAGGGGGAGTCTAACTATGGCTACACCTTC	CASSRQGESNYGYTF
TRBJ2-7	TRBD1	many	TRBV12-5	TGTGCTAGTGGGGGACAGGGTCGATTTTTGGGAGAGCAGTACTTC	CASGGQGRFLGEQYF
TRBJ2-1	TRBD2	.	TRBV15	TGTGCCACCAGCAGAGATAGGGGAACGGGGGGGGATGAGCAGTTCTTC	CATSRDRGTGGDEQFF
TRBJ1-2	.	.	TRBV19	TGTGCCAGTAGTATAGATCAAACGGGAGCTAACTATGGCTACACCTTC	CASSIDQTGANYGYTF
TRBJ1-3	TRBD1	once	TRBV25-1	TGTGCCAGCAGTAAAGGGACAGGGGTTTCTGGAAACACCATATATTTT	CASSKGTGVSGNTIYF
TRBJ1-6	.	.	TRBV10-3	TGTGCCATCAGTGCAGGGACCTATAATTCACCCCTCCACTTT	CAISAGTYNSPLHF
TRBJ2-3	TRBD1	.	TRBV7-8	TGTGCCAGCAGCTTATACGAGGGGGCGTCGGGTGATACGCAGTATTTT	CASSLYEGASGDTQYF
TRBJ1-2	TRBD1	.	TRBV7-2	TGTGCCAGCAGCTCACCAGGGGGCAGTCCCTTTATATATGGCTACACCTTC	CASSSPGGSPFIYGYTF
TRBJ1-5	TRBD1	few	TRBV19	TGTGCCAGTATCAAGGGGGAAACAGGGGTGAATCAGCCCCAGCATTTT	CASIKGETGVNQPQHF
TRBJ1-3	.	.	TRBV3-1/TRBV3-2	TGTGCCAGCAGCCGACCGGGGGACGGCGGAAACACCATATATTTT	CASSRPGDGGNTIYF
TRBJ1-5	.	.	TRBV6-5	TGTGCCAGCAGTTACACTCCAGGGGCTCAGCCCCAGCATTTT	CASSYTPGAQPQHF
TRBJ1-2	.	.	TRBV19	TGTGCCAGTAGTATTCAGGACAGACAGTTCGCCAACTATGGCTACACCTTC	CASSIQDRQFANYGYTF
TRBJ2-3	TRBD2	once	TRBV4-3	TGCGCCAGCAGCCAAGATCCTCCAGCGGGGGGCCCTAGCACAGATACGCAGTATTTT	CASSQDPPAGGPSTDTQYF
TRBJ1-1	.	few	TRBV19	TGTGCCAGTAAGTGGGCCACTGAAGCTTTCTTT	CASKWATEAFF
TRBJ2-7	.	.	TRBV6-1	TGTGCCAGCAGTGAACTACAGGGGCAGTACTTC	CASSELQGQYF